A single sample is the source of the 23 T cell receptor beta chains below, sequenced in a study of cytomegalovirus exposure and HLA in healthy donors. The study ran its PCR with 60 Vbeta and 13 Jbeta primers. Clones were sequenced by immunoSEQ multiplex PCR, and TCRdb holds only the in-frame ones, with some missing. The sample yields some 170,000 clones, 80% to 90% seen once. The sequenced sample was PBMCs. These receptors were taken from a woman between 18 and 29 years old in good health and CMV-seropositive.

This clone was recorded a few times. For the CDR3, the DNA is TGTGCCAGCAGTCTACAGGGTGCTAATGAAAAACTGTTTTTT. Residues: CASSLQGANEKLFF. The chain links TRBV28 to TRBJ1-4; tentative D call: TRBD1 (6 bases). Per the germline V gene, CDR1 is MDHEN and CDR2 is SYDVKM. V shed 5 bases and J shed 3 bases, with 10 bases lying between them. The CDR3 runs to 14 residues.

The chain joins TRBV4-2 to TRBJ1-1; weak D call: TRBD1 (5 bases). The ends were cut back, 0 bases at V and 2 bases at J, with 10 bases in the middle. Germline CDR1 reads LGHNA; CDR2 reads YNFKEQ. The length of the CDR3 is 15 residues. The CDR3 coding sequence is TGTGCCAGCAGCCAAGAACTACAGGTTAACACTGAAGCTTTCTTT. Translation: CASSQELQVNTEAFF.

The rearrangement uses TRBV4-1 and TRBJ2-1, with D perhaps matching TRBD1 (6 bases). Trimming took 1 base from V and 3 from J, leaving 10 bases between them. Germline assignment: CDR1 MGHRA and CDR2 YSYEKL. CDR3 size: 15 residues. As DNA, the CDR3 is TGCGCCAGCAGCCAAGCCAGGACAGACTACAATGAGCAGTTCTTC. The encoded protein is CASSQARTDYNEQFF.

This chain links TRBV4-1 with TRBJ2-3; tentative D call: TRBD2 (6 bases). The CDR3 totals 14 residues. Trimming took 2 bases from V and 2 from J, leaving 8 bases between them. The germline gives CDR1 MGHRA, CDR2 YSYEKL. The CDR3 loop is CASSQTLATDTQYF. The DNA of the CDR3 is TGCGCCAGCAGCCAAACACTAGCCACAGATACGCAGTATTTT.

This chain links TRBV25-1 with TRBJ1-2; D remains unclear. CDR3 length: 11 amino acids. Trimming shortened V by 6 bases and J by 2 bases, and 4 bases separated the two germline ends. Looked up from germline, CDR1 is MGHDK and CDR2 is SYGVNS. The CDR3 nucleotides are TGTGCCAGCAGCGAGAACTATGGCTACACCTTC. Translated, it gives CASSENYGYTF.

The DNA of the CDR3 is TGTGCCAGCAGTTTGAGGGCCCATGGCTACACCTTC. Protein: CASSLRAHGYTF. The rearrangement joins TRBV28 to TRBJ1-2; D is unresolved. V dropped 3 bases and J dropped 6 bases, with 8 bases sitting between them. The germline gives CDR1 MDHEN, CDR2 SYDVKM. The CDR3 totals 12 residues.

Turning to this clone: This same CDR3 is encoded by further DNA sequences in the sample. In DNA, the CDR3 is TGTGCCAGCAGCTTATTTCGGGACACTGAAGCTTTCTTT. It yields the protein CASSLFRDTEAFF. The V and J genes are TRBV7-9 and TRBJ1-1; D remains unclear. Deletions cut 2 bases from V and 3 bases from J, with 7 bases between. CDR1 is SEHNR, CDR2 FQNEAQ, per germline (reference sequence). The CDR3 contains 13 residues.

The chain recombines TRBV10-1 with TRBJ2-3, with D possibly TRBD2 on 7 matching bases. Germline V gene data show CDR1 as WNHNN and CDR2 as SYGVQD (reference sequence). The CDR3 covers 15 residues. V lost 3 bases and J lost 1, with 11 bases in between. CDR3 in amino acids: CASSDAGAGTDTQYF. The CDR3 nucleotides read TGCGCCAGCAGTGATGCGGGGGCCGGCACAGATACGCAGTATTTT.

The J gene is TRBJ2-6, the V gene TRBV10-1; 9 nucleotides align to TRBD1. The V gene's germline CDR1 is WNHNN and CDR2 SYGVQD (reference sequence). The CDR3 extends over 15 amino acids. J lost 12 bases, V lost 2 bases, and 8 bases had no gene match. This chain's CDR3 is CASSEGTGGLSVLTF. The CDR3 region has the DNA TGCGCCAGCAGTGAGGGAACAGGGGGCCTCAGCGTCCTGACTTTC.

CDR3 in amino acids: CASSLGKWGQKETQYF. Written as DNA, the CDR3 is TGTGCCAGCAGCTTAGGCAAATGGGGACAGAAAGAGACCCAGTACTTC. This rearrangement joins TRBV7-9 to TRBJ2-5; 7 nucleotides agree with TRBD1. J was trimmed by 3 bases and V by 1 base; bases with no gene match: 8. The germline V gene has CDR1 SEHNR and CDR2 FQNEAQ (reference sequence). The CDR3 has 16 amino acids.

The chain has TRBV5-1 and TRBJ2-2; possibly TRBD1 for D (5 bases). V lost 0 bases and J 1 base, leaving 13 bases between the germline ends. Germline values: CDR1 SGHRS, CDR2 YFSETQ. This CDR3 region has 17 residues. The CDR3, as DNA: TGCGCCAGCAGCTTGGGGTTCAGGGTAAAGAACACCGGGGAGCTGTTTTTT. Its translation: CASSLGFRVKNTGELFF.

This chain joins TRBV27 and TRBJ2-1; tentatively, D is TRBD1 (6 bases). This CDR3 is built from 15 residues. V lost 5 bases and J 2 bases, leaving 13 bases between the germline ends. Germline CDR1 reads MNHEY; CDR2 reads SMNVEV (reference sequence). The CDR3 is CASSRGQSTYNEQFF. The CDR3 DNA reads TGTGCCAGCAGTCGAGGACAGTCGACCTACAATGAGCAGTTCTTC.

The CDR3 protein is CASSFFVVAGGIETQYF. The CDR3 bases are TGTGCCAGCAGCTTCTTTGTTGTAGCGGGGGGGATAGAGACCCAGTACTTC. J is TRBJ2-5 and V is TRBV11-2; 11 bases fit TRBD2. In germline, CDR1 is SGHAT, CDR2 FQNNGV. The CDR3 totals 17 residues. J lost 4 bases, V lost 3 bases, and 10 bases had no gene match.

The CDR3 here is CATGWINGYTF. The CDR3 DNA is TGTGCCACCGGGTGGATTAATGGCTACACCTTC. The V and J genes are TRBV7-2 and TRBJ1-2; D call uncertain. Germline V gene sequence: CDR1 SGHTA, CDR2 FQGNSA. The V and J ends lost 10 bases and 6 bases respectively, with 12 bases between them. The CDR3 totals 11 residues.

J is TRBJ2-4 and V is TRBV11-3; 8 nucleotides align to TRBD1. The trim removed 7 bases at V and 4 bases at J, leaving 9 bases unmatched. This CDR3 has 15 residues. Germline values: CDR1 SGHNT, CDR2 YENEEA. CDR3 residues: CASTNRGILKNIQYF. In DNA, the CDR3 is TGTGCCAGCACGAACAGGGGGATATTAAAAAACATTCAGTACTTC.

This clone was detected once. V usage is TRBV5-1 and J usage is TRBJ1-3, with TRBD1 matching 9 bases. Per the germline V gene, CDR1 is SGHRS and CDR2 is YFSETQ. After removal of 4 bases from V and 0 bases from J, the junction contained 23 bases not matched to a gene. The CDR3 totals 22 residues. The CDR3 spells CASSRSWTGDLLTDFSGNTIYF. Written as DNA, the CDR3 is TGCGCCAGCAGCCGAAGCTGGACAGGGGATCTACTCACAGACTTCTCTGGAAACACCATATATTTT.

The gene calls are TRBV10-3 and TRBJ1-4; no definite D call. The germline V gene encodes CDR1 ENHRY and CDR2 SYGVKD. This CDR3 contains 12 residues. The germline V and J ends were trimmed by 10 bases and 4 bases, with 10 bases remaining between them. This CDR3 is CATGVVNEKLFF. As DNA, the CDR3 is TGTGCCACCGGGGTTGTTAATGAAAAACTGTTTTTT.

V is TRBV18 and J is TRBJ1-2; possibly TRBD1 for D (6 bases). V shed 0 bases and J shed 3 bases, with 14 bases lying between them. The germline gives CDR1 KGHSH, CDR2 LQKENI. This CDR3 has 16 amino acids. The CDR3 nucleotides are TGTGCCAGCTCACCACCGACGCAGGGGAAATACTATGGCTACACCTTC. Translating gives CASSPPTQGKYYGYTF.

This sequence joins TRBV7-3 and TRBJ1-6; possible D gene TRBD1, 5 bases. The ends were cut back, 2 bases at V and 7 bases at J, with 6 bases in the middle. Germline V lookup: CDR1 SGHTA, CDR2 FQGTGA. The CDR3 is 13 amino acids. CDR3 nucleotides: TGTGCCAGCAGCTTAGGGGGGAATTCACCCCTCCACTTT. As protein: CASSLGGNSPLHF.

This chain uses TRBV5-1 with TRBJ2-1; 11 bases agree with TRBD2. V was pared by 2 bases and J by 2 bases, with 0 bases of the junction left unmatched. The CDR3 extends over 15 amino acids. The germline gives CDR1 SGHRS, CDR2 YFSETQ. CDR3 residues: CASSFSGGAYNEQFF. The CDR3 region has the DNA TGCGCCAGCAGCTTTAGCGGGGGGGCCTACAATGAGCAGTTCTTC.

This chain uses TRBV2 with TRBJ1-3; weak D call: TRBD1 (6 bases). CDR1 SNHLY and CDR2 FYNNEI come from the germline V gene. V was shortened by 4 bases and J by 1 base, with 11 bases between the two germline ends. The CDR3 loop spans 15 amino acids. The CDR3 nucleotides read TGTGCCAGCAGTGGACAGGCCGCTTCTGGAAACACCATATATTTT. It encodes CASSGQAASGNTIYF. Complete variable domain (other parts from reference TRBV2 and TRBJ1-3): EPEVTQTPSHQVTQMGQEVILRCVPISNHLYFYWYRQILGQKVEFLVSFYNNEISEKSEIFDDQFSVERPDGSNFTLKIRSTKLEDSAMYFCASSGQAASGNTIYFGEGSWLTVV.

Here the CDR3 DNA reads TGTGCCAGCAGCCCCCCCGTACGGGCGGGGGACGGTAGCAATCAGCCCCAGCATTTT. This sequence encodes CASSPPVRAGDGSNQPQHF. This chain uses TRBV9 with TRBJ1-5, with D perhaps TRBD1 (5 bases). V shed 4 bases and J shed 0 bases, with 23 bases lying between them. Germline-derived CDR1 and CDR2 are SGDLS and YYNGEE. The CDR3 extends over 19 amino acids.

The chain couples TRBV11-2 to TRBJ1-1, with D possibly TRBD1 on 5 matching bases. CDR1 and CDR2 (germline): SGHAT, FQNNGV. Trimming shortened V by 2 bases and J by 1 base, and 11 bases separated the two germline ends. The CDR3 extends over 15 amino acids. The CDR3 DNA reads as TGTGCCAGCAGCTTAAATCGGGGGGAGAACACTGAAGCTTTCTTT. It specifies CASSLNRGENTEAFF.